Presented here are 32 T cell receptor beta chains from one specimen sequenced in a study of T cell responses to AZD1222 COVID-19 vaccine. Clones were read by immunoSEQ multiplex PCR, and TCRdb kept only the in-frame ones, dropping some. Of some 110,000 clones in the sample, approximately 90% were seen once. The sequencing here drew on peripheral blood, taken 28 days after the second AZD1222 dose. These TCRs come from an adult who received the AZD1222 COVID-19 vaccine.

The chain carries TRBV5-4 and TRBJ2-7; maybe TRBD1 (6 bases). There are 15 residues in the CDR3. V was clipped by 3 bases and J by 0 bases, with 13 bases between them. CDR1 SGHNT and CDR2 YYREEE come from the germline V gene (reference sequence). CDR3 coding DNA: TGTGCCAGCAGCTCCGGGACACCGAGCTCCTACGAGCAGTACTTC. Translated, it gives CASSSGTPSSYEQYF.

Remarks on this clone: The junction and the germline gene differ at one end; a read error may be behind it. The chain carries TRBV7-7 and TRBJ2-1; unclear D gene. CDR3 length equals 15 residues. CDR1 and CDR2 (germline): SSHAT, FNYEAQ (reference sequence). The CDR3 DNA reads TGTGCTAGCAGCCTAACGGCGGACGGTTACAATGAGCAGTTCTTC. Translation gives CASSLTADGYNEQFF.

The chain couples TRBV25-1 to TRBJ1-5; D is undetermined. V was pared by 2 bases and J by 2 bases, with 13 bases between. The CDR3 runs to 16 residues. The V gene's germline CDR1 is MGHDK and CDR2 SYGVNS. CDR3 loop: CASSEGSGAGNQPQHF. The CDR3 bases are TGTGCCAGCAGTGAAGGGTCGGGTGCTGGCAATCAGCCCCAGCATTTT. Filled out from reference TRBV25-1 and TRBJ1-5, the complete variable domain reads EADIYQTPRYLVIGTGKKITLECSQTMGHDKMYWYQQDPGMELHLIHYSYGVNSTEKGDLSSESTVSRIRTEHFPLTLESARPSHTSQYLCASSEGSGAGNQPQHFGDGTRLSIL.

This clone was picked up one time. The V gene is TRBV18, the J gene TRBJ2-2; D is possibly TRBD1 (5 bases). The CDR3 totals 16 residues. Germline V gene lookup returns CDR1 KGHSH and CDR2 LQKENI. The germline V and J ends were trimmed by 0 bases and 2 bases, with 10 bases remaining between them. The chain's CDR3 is CASSPPSRVNTGELFF. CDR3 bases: TGTGCCAGCTCACCACCGTCCAGGGTCAACACCGGGGAGCTGTTTTTT.

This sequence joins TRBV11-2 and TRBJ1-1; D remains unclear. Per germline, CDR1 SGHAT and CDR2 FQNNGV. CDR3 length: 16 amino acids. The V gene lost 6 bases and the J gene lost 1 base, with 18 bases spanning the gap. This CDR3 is CASRADGGYSNTEAFF. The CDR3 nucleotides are TGTGCCAGCAGGGCGGACGGAGGGTATTCGAACACTGAAGCTTTCTTT.

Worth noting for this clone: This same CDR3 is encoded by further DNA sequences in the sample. The CDR3 DNA sequence: TGTGCCAGCAGTTTAGGATATGGCTACACCTTC. Translated: CASSLGYGYTF. The V gene is TRBV12-3 or TRBV12-4, the J gene TRBJ1-2; D uncertain. V was cut by 1 base and J by 5 bases, with 2 bases left in between. This CDR3 region has 11 residues.

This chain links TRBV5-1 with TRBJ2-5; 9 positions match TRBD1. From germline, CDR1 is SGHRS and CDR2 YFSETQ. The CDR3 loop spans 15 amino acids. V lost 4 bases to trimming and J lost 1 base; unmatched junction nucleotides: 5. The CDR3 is CASSVDRGLQETQYF. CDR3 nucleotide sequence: TGCGCCAGCAGCGTGGACAGGGGCCTCCAAGAGACCCAGTACTTC.

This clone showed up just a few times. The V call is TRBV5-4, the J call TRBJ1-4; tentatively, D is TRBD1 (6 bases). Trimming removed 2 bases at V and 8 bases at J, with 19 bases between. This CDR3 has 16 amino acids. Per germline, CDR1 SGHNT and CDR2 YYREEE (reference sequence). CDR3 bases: TGTGCCAGCAGCTTCGCCAAACAGGGCGTGAGGGAAAAACTGTTTTTT. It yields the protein CASSFAKQGVREKLFF. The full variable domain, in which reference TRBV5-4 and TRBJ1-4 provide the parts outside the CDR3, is ETGVTQSPTHLIKTRGQQVTLRCSSQSGHNTVSWYQQALGQGPQFIFQYYREEENGRGNFPPRFSGLQFPNYSSELNVNALELDDSALYLCASSFAKQGVREKLFFGSGTQLSVL.

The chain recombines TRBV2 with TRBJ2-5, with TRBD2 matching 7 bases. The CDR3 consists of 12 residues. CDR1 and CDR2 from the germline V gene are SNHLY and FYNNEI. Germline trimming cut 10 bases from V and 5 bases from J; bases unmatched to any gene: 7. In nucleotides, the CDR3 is TGTGCCACCAGGACTAGTCTTGAGACCCAGTACTTC. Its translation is CATRTSLETQYF.

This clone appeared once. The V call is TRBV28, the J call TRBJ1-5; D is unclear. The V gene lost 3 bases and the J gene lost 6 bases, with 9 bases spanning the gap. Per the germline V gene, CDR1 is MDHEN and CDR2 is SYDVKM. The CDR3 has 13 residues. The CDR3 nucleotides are TGTGCCAGCAGTTTTACCCGGGCTCAGCCCCAGCATTTT. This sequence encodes CASSFTRAQPQHF.

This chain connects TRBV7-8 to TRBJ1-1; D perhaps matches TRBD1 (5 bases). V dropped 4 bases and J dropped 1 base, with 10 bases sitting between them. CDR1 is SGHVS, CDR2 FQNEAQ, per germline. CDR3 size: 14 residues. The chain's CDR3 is CASSSIDRNTEAFF. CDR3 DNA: TGTGCCAGCAGCTCCATTGACAGGAACACTGAAGCTTTCTTT.

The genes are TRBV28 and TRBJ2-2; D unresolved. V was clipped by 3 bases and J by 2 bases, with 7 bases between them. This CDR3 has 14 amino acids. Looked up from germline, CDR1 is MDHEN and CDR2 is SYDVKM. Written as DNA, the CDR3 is TGTGCCAGCAGTTTTTACGGTAACACCGGGGAGCTGTTTTTT. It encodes CASSFYGNTGELFF.

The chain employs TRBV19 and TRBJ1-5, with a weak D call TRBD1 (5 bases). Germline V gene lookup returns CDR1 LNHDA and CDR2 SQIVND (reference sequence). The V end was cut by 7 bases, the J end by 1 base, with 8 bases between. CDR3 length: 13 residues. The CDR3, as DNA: TGTGCCAGTACGGGGGGGAGCAATCAGCCCCAGCATTTT. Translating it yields CASTGGSNQPQHF.

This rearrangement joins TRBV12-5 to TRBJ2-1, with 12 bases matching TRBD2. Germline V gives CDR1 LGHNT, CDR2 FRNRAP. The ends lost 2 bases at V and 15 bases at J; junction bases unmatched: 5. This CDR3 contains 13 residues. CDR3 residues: CASGLSLAGGLFF. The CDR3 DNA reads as TGTGCTAGTGGTTTGTCCCTAGCGGGAGGGCTGTTCTTC.

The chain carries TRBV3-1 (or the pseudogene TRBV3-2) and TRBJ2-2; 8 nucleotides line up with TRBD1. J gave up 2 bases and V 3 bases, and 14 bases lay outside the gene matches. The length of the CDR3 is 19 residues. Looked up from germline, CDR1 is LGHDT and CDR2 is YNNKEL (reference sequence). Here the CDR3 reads CASSHYHQTGDGNTGELFF. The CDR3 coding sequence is TGTGCCAGCAGCCACTACCACCAGACAGGGGATGGTAACACCGGGGAGCTGTTTTTT.

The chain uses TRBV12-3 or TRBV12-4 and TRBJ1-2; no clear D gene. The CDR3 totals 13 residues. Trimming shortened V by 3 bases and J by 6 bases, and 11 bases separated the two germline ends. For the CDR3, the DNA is TGTGCCAGCAGTTTCTCGGGGATGAATGGCTACACCTTC. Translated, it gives CASSFSGMNGYTF.

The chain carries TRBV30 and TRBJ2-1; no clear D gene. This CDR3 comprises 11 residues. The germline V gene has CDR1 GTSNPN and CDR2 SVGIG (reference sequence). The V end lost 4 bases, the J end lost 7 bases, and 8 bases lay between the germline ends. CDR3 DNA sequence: TGTGCCTGGACCCACTTAAATGAGCAGTTCTTC. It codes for CAWTHLNEQFF.

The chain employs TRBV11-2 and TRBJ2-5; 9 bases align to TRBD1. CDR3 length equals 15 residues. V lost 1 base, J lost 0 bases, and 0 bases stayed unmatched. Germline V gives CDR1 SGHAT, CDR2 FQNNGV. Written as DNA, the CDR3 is TGTGCCAGCAGCTTAGGGGACAGGGACCAAGAGACCCAGTACTTC. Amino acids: CASSLGDRDQETQYF.

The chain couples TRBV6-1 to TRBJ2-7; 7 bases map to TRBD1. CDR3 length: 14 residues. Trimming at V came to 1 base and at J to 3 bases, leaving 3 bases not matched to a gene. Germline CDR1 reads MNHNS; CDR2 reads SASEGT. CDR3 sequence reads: CASSEDRGYYEQYF. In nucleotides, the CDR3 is TGTGCCAGCAGTGAAGACAGGGGATACTACGAGCAGTACTTC.

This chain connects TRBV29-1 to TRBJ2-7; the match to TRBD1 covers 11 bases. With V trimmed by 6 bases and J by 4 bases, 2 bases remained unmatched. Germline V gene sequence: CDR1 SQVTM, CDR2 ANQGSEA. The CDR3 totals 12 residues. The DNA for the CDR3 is TGCAGCGTGGGACAGGGGGTATACGAGCAGTACTTC. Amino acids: CSVGQGVYEQYF.

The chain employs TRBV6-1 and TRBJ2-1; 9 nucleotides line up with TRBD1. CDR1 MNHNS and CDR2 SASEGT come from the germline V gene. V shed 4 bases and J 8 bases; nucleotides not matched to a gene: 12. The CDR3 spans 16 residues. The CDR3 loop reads CASSGHNRGRVYEQFF. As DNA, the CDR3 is TGTGCCAGCAGTGGTCATAACAGGGGGCGGGTATATGAGCAGTTCTTC.

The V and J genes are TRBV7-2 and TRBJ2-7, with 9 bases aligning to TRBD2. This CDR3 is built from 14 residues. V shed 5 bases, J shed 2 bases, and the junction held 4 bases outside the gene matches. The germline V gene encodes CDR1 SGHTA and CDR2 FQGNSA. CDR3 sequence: CASSPTSGTYEQYF. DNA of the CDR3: TGTGCCAGCAGCCCGACTAGCGGAACCTACGAGCAGTACTTC.

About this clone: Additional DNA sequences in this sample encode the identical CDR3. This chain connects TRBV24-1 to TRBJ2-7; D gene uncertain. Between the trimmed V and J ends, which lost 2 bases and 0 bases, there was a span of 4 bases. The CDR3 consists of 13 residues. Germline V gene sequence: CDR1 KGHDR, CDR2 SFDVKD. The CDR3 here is CATSDSSSYEQYF. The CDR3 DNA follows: TGTGCCACCAGTGATTCTTCCTCCTACGAGCAGTACTTC.

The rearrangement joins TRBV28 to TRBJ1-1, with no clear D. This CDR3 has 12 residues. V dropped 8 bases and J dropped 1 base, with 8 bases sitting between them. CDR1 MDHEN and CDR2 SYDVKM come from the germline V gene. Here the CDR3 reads CASCLPNTEAFF. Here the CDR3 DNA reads TGTGCCAGCTGTCTACCGAACACTGAAGCTTTCTTT.

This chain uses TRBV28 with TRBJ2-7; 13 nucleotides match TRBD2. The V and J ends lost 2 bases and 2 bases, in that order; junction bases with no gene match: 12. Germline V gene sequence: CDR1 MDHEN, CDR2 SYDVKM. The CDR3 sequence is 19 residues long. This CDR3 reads CASSLLRTSGREGAYEQYF. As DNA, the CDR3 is TGTGCCAGCAGTTTACTCCGGACTAGCGGGAGAGAGGGGGCCTACGAGCAGTACTTC.

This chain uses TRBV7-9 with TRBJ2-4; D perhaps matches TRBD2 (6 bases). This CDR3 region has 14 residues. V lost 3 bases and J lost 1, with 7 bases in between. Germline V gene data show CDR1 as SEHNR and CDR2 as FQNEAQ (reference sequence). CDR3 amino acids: CASSFRGAKNIQYF. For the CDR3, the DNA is TGTGCCAGCAGCTTCCGGGGGGCCAAAAACATTCAGTACTTC.

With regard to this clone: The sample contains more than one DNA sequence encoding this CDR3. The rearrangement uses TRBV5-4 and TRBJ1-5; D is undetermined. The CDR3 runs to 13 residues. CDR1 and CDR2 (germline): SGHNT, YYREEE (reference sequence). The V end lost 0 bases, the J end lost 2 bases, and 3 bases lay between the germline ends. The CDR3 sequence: CASSLDRNQPQHF. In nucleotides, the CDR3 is TGTGCCAGCAGCTTGGATCGCAATCAGCCCCAGCATTTT.

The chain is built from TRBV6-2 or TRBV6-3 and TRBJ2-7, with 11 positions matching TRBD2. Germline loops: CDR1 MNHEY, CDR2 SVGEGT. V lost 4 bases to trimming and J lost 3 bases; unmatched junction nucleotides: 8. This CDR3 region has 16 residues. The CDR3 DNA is TGTGCCAGCAGTTCCGCCCTAGCGGGAGGTTACTACGAGCAGTACTTC. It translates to CASSSALAGGYYEQYF.

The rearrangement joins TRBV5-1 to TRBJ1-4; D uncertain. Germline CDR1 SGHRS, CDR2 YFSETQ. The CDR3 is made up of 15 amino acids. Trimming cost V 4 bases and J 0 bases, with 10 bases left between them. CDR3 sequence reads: CASSSGEATNEKLFF. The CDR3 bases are TGCGCCAGCAGCAGTGGGGAGGCAACTAATGAAAAACTGTTTTTT.

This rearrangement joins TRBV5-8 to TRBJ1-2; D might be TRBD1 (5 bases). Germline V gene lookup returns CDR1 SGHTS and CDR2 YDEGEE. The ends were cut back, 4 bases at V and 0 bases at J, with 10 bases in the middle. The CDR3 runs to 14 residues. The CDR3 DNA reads TGTGCCAGCAGCCCGGACACTTCTAACTATGGCTACACCTTC. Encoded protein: CASSPDTSNYGYTF.

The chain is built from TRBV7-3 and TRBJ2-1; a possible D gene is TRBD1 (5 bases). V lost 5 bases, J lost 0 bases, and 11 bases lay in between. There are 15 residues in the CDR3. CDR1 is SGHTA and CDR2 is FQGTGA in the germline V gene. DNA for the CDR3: TGTGCCAGCAGCGACCTAGGGGTCTCCTACAATGAGCAGTTCTTC. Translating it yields CASSDLGVSYNEQFF.

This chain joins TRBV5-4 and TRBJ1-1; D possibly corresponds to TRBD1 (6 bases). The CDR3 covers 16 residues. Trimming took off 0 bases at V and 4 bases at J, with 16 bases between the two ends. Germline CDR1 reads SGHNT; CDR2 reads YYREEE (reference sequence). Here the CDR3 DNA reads TGTGCCAGCAGCTTGGAGACAGGTGGGGGGATCACTGAAGCTTTCTTT. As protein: CASSLETGGGITEAFF.